This T cell receptor beta chain was documented in a study of regulatory T cells in long-lasting Graves disease. In the study overall: Positivity for TSH receptor antibodies plus over 5 years of antithyroid drugs meant persistent Graves' disease.

iRepertoire HTBI primers and Arm-PCR of CDR3 regions built TCR beta libraries. TCRdb re-called the multiplex PCR reads through MiXCR, storing one row per CDR3 protein. The sample records about 460,000 distinct CDR3 sequences, about 20% being singletons. Trimming took 4 bases from V and 4 from J, leaving 14 bases between them. Germline loops: CDR1 LGHNA, CDR2 YSLEER. This CDR3 is 15 amino acids long. This clonotype was observed a handful of times. Antigen unknown. Notes on the study in general: Persistent-disease Graves' patients showed less TCR diversity than new cases. Persistent patients had a count of shared public clonotypes (under 3,000) that exceeded that of new patients (966). Accuracy may have suffered from the small sample size.

Time point reported: persistent/refractory GD, antithyroid drugs over 5 years with positive TRAb. PBMCs were the source of the RNA used for TCR sequencing. Specimen: peripheral blood mononuclear cells (PBMCs), collected when the disease was refractory, from a patient treated with antithyroid drugs. The chain links TRBV4-3 to TRBJ1-3; D is unclear. The source is a female donor with Graves disease. DNA for the CDR3: TGCGCCAGCAGCCCCGCACCCAGAGCGGGAAACACCATATATTTT. This translates into CASSPAPRAGNTIYF.